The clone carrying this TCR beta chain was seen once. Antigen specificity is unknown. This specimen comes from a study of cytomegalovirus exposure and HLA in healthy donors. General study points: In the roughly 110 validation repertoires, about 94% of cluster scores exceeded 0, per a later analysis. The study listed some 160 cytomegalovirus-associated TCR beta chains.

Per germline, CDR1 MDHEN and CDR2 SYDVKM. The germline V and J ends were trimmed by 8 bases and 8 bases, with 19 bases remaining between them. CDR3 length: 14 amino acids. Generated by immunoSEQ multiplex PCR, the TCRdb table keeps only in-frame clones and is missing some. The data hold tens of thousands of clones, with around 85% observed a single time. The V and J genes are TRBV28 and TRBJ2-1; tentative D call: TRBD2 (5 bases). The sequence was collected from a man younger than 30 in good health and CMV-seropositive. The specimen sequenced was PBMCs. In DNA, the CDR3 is TGTGCCAGCCCTCAACTAGAGGCTTGGGATGAGCAGTTCTTC. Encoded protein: CASPQLEAWDEQFF.